These T cell receptor beta chains were read from a single sample in a study of CD8+ T cells in alopecia areata. Only in-frame clones appear in the TCRdb table, and some are missing; sequencing was by immunoSEQ multiplex PCR. The table records 25,000 to 35,000 clones, less than 65% of them present only once. What was sequenced was NKG2D-high CD8+ T cells sorted from blood. The receptor set was obtained from a human donor with alopecia areata. Each CDR3 is given with its conserved first and last residue. Each record gives: D gene, J gene, V gene, clone size, CDR3 DNA, CDR3 protein. The D gene is left open where the match is weak. Clone size is not always given. Where it is, it says once, few, many or a class for expanded clones.

d_gene: -; j_gene: TRBJ2-2; v_gene: TRBV30; abundance: few; CDR3nt: TGTGCCTGGAGTGTAAGGCAGAACACCGGGGAGCTGTTTTTT; CDR3aa: CAWSVRQNTGELFF
d_gene: -; j_gene: TRBJ2-7; v_gene: TRBV5-1; abundance: few; CDR3nt: TGCGCCAGCAGCTTAGAGGCAGGGCGAGCCTACGAGCAGTACTTC; CDR3aa: CASSLEAGRAYEQYF
d_gene: -; j_gene: TRBJ2-7; v_gene: TRBV10-3; abundance: -; CDR3nt: TGTGCCACGTCGGGAGGGGGCTTGGACGAGCAGTACTTC; CDR3aa: CATSGGGLDEQYF
d_gene: -; j_gene: TRBJ2-7; v_gene: TRBV7-9; abundance: few; CDR3nt: TGTGCCAGCAGCCCGATCGGCTACGAGCAGTACTTC; CDR3aa: CASSPIGYEQYF
d_gene: -; j_gene: TRBJ2-2; v_gene: TRBV7-9; abundance: few; CDR3nt: TGTGCCAGCAGTAGGACAGCGAACACCGGGGAGCTGTTTTTT; CDR3aa: CASSRTANTGELFF
d_gene: -; j_gene: TRBJ1-5; v_gene: TRBV4-1; abundance: -; CDR3nt: TGCGCCAGCAGCCCAAAAGGCCGCAATCAGCCCCAGCATTTT; CDR3aa: CASSPKGRNQPQHF
d_gene: -; j_gene: TRBJ2-3; v_gene: TRBV7-6; abundance: few; CDR3nt: TGTGCCAGCAGCTTAGCGGGGGGGCGGACAGATACGCAGTATTTT; CDR3aa: CASSLAGGRTDTQYF
d_gene: -; j_gene: TRBJ1-2; v_gene: TRBV27; abundance: few; CDR3nt: TGTGCCAGCAGGTCTGCTACGAGAGAAACAGACTATGGCTACACCTTC; CDR3aa: CASRSATRETDYGYTF
d_gene: -; j_gene: TRBJ2-5; v_gene: TRBV14; abundance: once; CDR3nt: TGTGCCAGCAGCCCGGTCGACAATTCAAAGGGGACCCAGTACTTC; CDR3aa: CASSPVDNSKGTQYF
d_gene: -; j_gene: TRBJ1-5; v_gene: TRBV18; abundance: -; CDR3nt: TGTGCCAGCTCACCGAATACAGGGTGGGCTAATCAGCCCCAGCATTTT; CDR3aa: CASSPNTGWANQPQHF
d_gene: TRBD2; j_gene: TRBJ2-1; v_gene: TRBV5-1; abundance: -; CDR3nt: TGCGCCAGCAGTACCCCGACTAGCGGGGTTTACAATGAGCAGTTCTTC; CDR3aa: CASSTPTSGVYNEQFF
d_gene: -; j_gene: TRBJ2-4; v_gene: TRBV5-4; abundance: few; CDR3nt: TGCGCCAGCAGCCAAGATCGATCCGGGGACATTCAGTACTTC; CDR3aa: CASSQDRSGDIQYF
d_gene: -; j_gene: TRBJ1-1; v_gene: TRBV4-1; abundance: few; CDR3nt: TGCGCCAGCAGCCAAGGGCCAGGAGTACTTGAAGCTTTCTTT; CDR3aa: CASSQGPGVLEAFF
d_gene: TRBD2; j_gene: TRBJ2-3; v_gene: TRBV7-9; abundance: few; CDR3nt: TGTGCCACAGAGACTAGCGGGAGGGAAGATACGCAGTATTTT; CDR3aa: CATETSGREDTQYF
d_gene: -; j_gene: TRBJ2-7; v_gene: TRBV7-9; abundance: few; CDR3nt: TGTGCCAGCAGCTTTGGACTTACGACCTACGAGCAGTACTTC; CDR3aa: CASSFGLTTYEQYF
d_gene: -; j_gene: TRBJ2-6; v_gene: TRBV27; abundance: -; CDR3nt: TGTGCCAGTTCCGCAGACTCTGGGGCCAACGTCCTGACTTTC; CDR3aa: CASSADSGANVLTF
d_gene: TRBD2; j_gene: TRBJ2-5; v_gene: TRBV29-1; abundance: -; CDR3nt: TGCAGCGTTGAAGAACTAGCGATATCACAGTACTTC; CDR3aa: CSVEELAISQYF
d_gene: TRBD2; j_gene: TRBJ2-1; v_gene: TRBV10-3; abundance: -; CDR3nt: TGTGCCATCAGATCCGGGACTAGCGATGATGAGCAGTTCTTC; CDR3aa: CAIRSGTSDDEQFF
d_gene: -; j_gene: TRBJ2-7; v_gene: TRBV7-9; abundance: medium-sized; CDR3nt: TGTGCCAGCAGCTTAGAAGACAGGCAATCCTACGAGCAGTACTTC; CDR3aa: CASSLEDRQSYEQYF
d_gene: -; j_gene: TRBJ2-2; v_gene: TRBV19; abundance: -; CDR3nt: TGTGCCAGTAGTATTGATGGGGCGCTTACCGGGGAGCTGTTTTTT; CDR3aa: CASSIDGALTGELFF
d_gene: TRBD2; j_gene: TRBJ2-7; v_gene: TRBV2; abundance: -; CDR3nt: TGTGCCAGCAGTGACGGGACTAGCGGCAGCTCCTACGAGCAGTACTTC; CDR3aa: CASSDGTSGSSYEQYF
d_gene: -; j_gene: TRBJ2-7; v_gene: TRBV4-1; abundance: -; CDR3nt: TGCGCCAGCAGCTACCAACAGGGTTACGAGCAGTACTTC; CDR3aa: CASSYQQGYEQYF
d_gene: -; j_gene: TRBJ2-5; v_gene: TRBV7-2; abundance: large; CDR3nt: TGTGCCAGCAGCCAGGACCTGGGGGAGACCCAGTACTTC; CDR3aa: CASSQDLGETQYF
d_gene: -; j_gene: TRBJ2-7; v_gene: TRBV5-1; abundance: few; CDR3nt: TGCGCCAGCAGCTTGGATTGGGAATACGAGCAGTACTTC; CDR3aa: CASSLDWEYEQYF
d_gene: -; j_gene: TRBJ2-1; v_gene: TRBV11-2; abundance: -; CDR3nt: TGTGCCAGCAGCTCGCGAACCTACAATGAGCAGTTCTTC; CDR3aa: CASSSRTYNEQFF
d_gene: -; j_gene: TRBJ1-4; v_gene: TRBV29-1; abundance: -; CDR3nt: TGCAGCGTGCAACCGCAGGGAACTAATGAAAAACTGTTTTTT; CDR3aa: CSVQPQGTNEKLFF
d_gene: -; j_gene: TRBJ2-2; v_gene: TRBV29-1; abundance: few; CDR3nt: TGCAGTCTTCTTGGAGCGAACACCGGGGAGCTGTTTTTT; CDR3aa: CSLLGANTGELFF
d_gene: TRBD2; j_gene: TRBJ2-1; v_gene: TRBV5-1; abundance: -; CDR3nt: TGCGCCAGCAGCTTGGCCTGGACTAGCGGGGTCGAGTCGGGTGAGCAGTTCTTC; CDR3aa: CASSLAWTSGVESGEQFF
d_gene: TRBD1; j_gene: TRBJ2-3; v_gene: TRBV10-3; abundance: -; CDR3nt: TGTGCCATCACCTTTGGGACAGGGGCCACAGATACGCAGTATTTT; CDR3aa: CAITFGTGATDTQYF
d_gene: -; j_gene: TRBJ2-5; v_gene: TRBV27; abundance: -; CDR3nt: TGTGCCAGCAGTCCATACAGTTCAGGGGGGTTTGTGGAGACCCAGTACTTC; CDR3aa: CASSPYSSGGFVETQYF
d_gene: -; j_gene: TRBJ2-1; v_gene: TRBV4-1; abundance: -; CDR3nt: TGCGCCAGCAGCCAAGAAGGCGGGGGCGGCGAGCAGTTCTTC; CDR3aa: CASSQEGGGGEQFF
d_gene: -; j_gene: TRBJ2-2; v_gene: TRBV30; abundance: -; CDR3nt: TGTGCCTGGAATGGGCAGGGGCTTTGGACCGGGGAGCTGTTTTTT; CDR3aa: CAWNGQGLWTGELFF
d_gene: -; j_gene: TRBJ2-7; v_gene: TRBV27; abundance: -; CDR3nt: TGTGCCAGCAGTTTATCTTCCGGAGCCTCCTACGAGCAGTACTTC; CDR3aa: CASSLSSGASYEQYF
d_gene: TRBD1; j_gene: TRBJ2-7; v_gene: TRBV6-5; abundance: -; CDR3nt: TGTGCCAGCAGCTTACCCCACGGGACAGGGTACTTC; CDR3aa: CASSLPHGTGYF
d_gene: TRBD2; j_gene: TRBJ2-3; v_gene: TRBV6-5; abundance: -; CDR3nt: TGTGCCAGCAGTAGACTAGCGGGGGGGCCAGATACGCAGTATTTT; CDR3aa: CASSRLAGGPDTQYF
d_gene: TRBD1; j_gene: TRBJ1-2; v_gene: TRBV27; abundance: -; CDR3nt: TGTGCCAGCAGTTCATCCGGGACAGCTTATGGCTACACCTTC; CDR3aa: CASSSSGTAYGYTF
d_gene: -; j_gene: TRBJ2-1; v_gene: TRBV30; abundance: -; CDR3nt: TGTGCCTGGAGTCCGGGCGGGGTTCATGAGCAGTTCTTC; CDR3aa: CAWSPGGVHEQFF
d_gene: -; j_gene: TRBJ2-7; v_gene: TRBV5-1; abundance: -; CDR3nt: TGCGCCAGCAGCCCCAGGGGTTACGAGCAGTACTTC; CDR3aa: CASSPRGYEQYF
d_gene: -; j_gene: TRBJ2-7; v_gene: TRBV27; abundance: -; CDR3nt: TGTGCCAGCAGTTTATCGATAGGTTACGAGCAGTACTTC; CDR3aa: CASSLSIGYEQYF
d_gene: -; j_gene: TRBJ2-7; v_gene: TRBV5-6; abundance: -; CDR3nt: TGTGCCAGCAGCTTGACGTTTTCGACGAGGTTTTTAGCCTACGAGCAGTACTTC; CDR3aa: CASSLTFSTRFLAYEQYF
d_gene: TRBD2; j_gene: TRBJ2-5; v_gene: TRBV7-2; abundance: -; CDR3nt: TGTGCCAGCAGCTTGGGGGTGGGCCTAGCGGGAAGAGAGACCCAGTACTTC; CDR3aa: CASSLGVGLAGRETQYF
d_gene: -; j_gene: TRBJ2-7; v_gene: TRBV5-1; abundance: -; CDR3nt: TGCGCCAGCAGCTTGGCGGGGGTAACTCCCCACGAGCAGTACTTC; CDR3aa: CASSLAGVTPHEQYF